This TCR beta chain derives from a study of siplizumab effects on memory and regulatory T cells (dated by TCRdb to about 2019). Context from the whole study: The effect of the anti-CD2 antibody siplizumab on alloreactive T-cell subsets was examined in allogeneic mixed lymphocyte reactions constructed from human PBMCs. The paper's findings and limits, for the study overall: Because sequences at frequencies below about 10^-5 were poorly captured, only a minor fraction of alloreactive clones could be mapped back to unstimulated subsets. About 80-96% of proliferating CD4+ or CD8+ clones could not be given a naive or memory phenotype. Among mappable alloreactive CD4+ clones, an average Treg-derived fraction of about 69% was observed with siplizumab, compared with less than 35% in control reactions. Siplizumab significantly lowered the cumulative frequency of alloreactive sequences that could be traced to unstimulated CD4+ memory T cells. Unstimulated naive T cells appeared to be more diverse than memory T cells, and naive cells seemed to make a substantial contribution to the alloresponse. Whether proliferating Tregs from siplizumab cultures were suppressive was not functionally confirmed.

To note about this clone: The antigen it binds to is not known. Base-call qualities are not available, and no considerably larger clone is one nucleotide away.

The library relied on the immunoSEQ multiplex PCR assay. Each sample had 90,000 to 100,000 TCR templates assayed by the deep sequencing platform. Genomic DNA extracted from sorted T cells was used for TCRbeta CDR3 sequencing. The authors' pipeline ran thus. Clonal analysis of TCRbeta CDR3 data was done in the R programming language. Alloreactive CD4+ and CD8+ clones were defined by comparing unstimulated samples with post-reaction CFSE-low samples. By matching sequences to the repertoires of sorted unstimulated Treg and non-Treg cells, each alloreactive CD4+ clone was assigned a regulatory or non-regulatory origin. The table was pulled from immuneACCESS by TCRdb, which kept in-frame rearrangements only. Such tables lose some clones; where checked, under half of the loss comes from unresolved V genes, and the rest has no known cause. V, J and clone size are taken as reported in that table, and D and trimming were inferred from the DNA itself. The sample table holds some 100,000 clones, of which about nine tenths were seen once. The ten largest clonotypes hold 12% of the sample.

Sorted unstimulated T cells, along with proliferating T cells recovered from mixed lymphocyte reactions, underwent TCRbeta CDR3 sequencing. Fresh whole blood from 9 to 11 HLA-typed healthy donors was used to isolate PBMCs. To map where alloreactive clones came from, CD4+ non-regulatory T cells in the unstimulated state were FACS-sorted. The clonotype comes from a human donor in good health. Input material: non-Treg CD4+ T cells sorted from blood. The sample's cell subset or site, from its label and the paper: FACS-sorted unstimulated CD4+ non-regulatory T cells.

The nucleotide sequence reads TGTGCCAGCAGCGCCGGCCCGGGACAGGGGTACACTGAAGCTTTCTTT. The translation is CASSAGPGQGYTEAFF. The chain was built from TRBV5-8 and TRBJ1-1; a stretch of 10 junction bases matches TRBD1. The germline V gene provides CDR1 SGHTS and CDR2 YDEGEE. CDR3 length: 16 amino acids, cysteine to phenylalanine. Only the CDR3 DNA stays, 48 bases, in frame from base 1. Germline trimming: 4 bases from V, 3 bases from J; junction bases outside gene matches: 9.